The T cell receptor beta chain under discussion was sequenced for a study of T cell clonality in common variable immunodeficiency. CDR3 length: 13 residues. Germline-derived CDR1 and CDR2 are SSHAT and FNYEAQ (reference sequence). This clone was seen many times. The antigen remains unidentified. Read coverage stops 3 residues before the CDR3 terminus; the germline J gene supplies the remainder. General study results and limits: CVID patient heterogeneity limited repertoire-clinical complication correlations.

Sequencing was performed with immunoSEQ multiplex PCR; in TCRdb, only in-frame clones are kept and a portion is missing. Recorded here are tens of thousands of clones, none singletons. Most patients and controls had Caucasian heritage. The material sequenced was peripheral blood mononuclear cells. The gene calls are TRBV7-7 and TRBJ2-5, with 8 bases aligning to TRBD2. The sequence came from a person aged 18 to 70 in good health. The CDR3 reads CASSGGLQETQYF. The CDR3 DNA, read in part, is TGTGCTAGCTCGGGGGGGCTCCAAGAGACC.